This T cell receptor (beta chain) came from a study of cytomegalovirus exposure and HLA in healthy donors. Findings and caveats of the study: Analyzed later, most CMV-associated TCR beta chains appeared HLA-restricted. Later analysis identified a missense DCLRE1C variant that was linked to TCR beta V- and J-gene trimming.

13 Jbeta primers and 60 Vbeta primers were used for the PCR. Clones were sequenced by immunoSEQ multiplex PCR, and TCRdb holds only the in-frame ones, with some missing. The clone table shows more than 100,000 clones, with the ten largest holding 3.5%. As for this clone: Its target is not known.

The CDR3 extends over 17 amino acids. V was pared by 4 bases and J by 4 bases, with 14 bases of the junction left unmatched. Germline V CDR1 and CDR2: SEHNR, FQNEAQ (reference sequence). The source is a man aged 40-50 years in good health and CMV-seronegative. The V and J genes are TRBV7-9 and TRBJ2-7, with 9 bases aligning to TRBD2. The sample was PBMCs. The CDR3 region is CASSSPQMAGGEYEQYF. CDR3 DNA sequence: TGTGCCAGCAGCTCCCCCCAGATGGCGGGAGGGGAATACGAGCAGTACTTC.